The rows below give T cell receptor beta chains drawn from one sample of a study of CD8 T cells in ankylosing spondylitis. TCRdb passed the 5' RACE reads through MiXCR, listing each CDR3 protein once. The sample holds about 110,000 distinct CDR3 sequences, about 25% seen once. Sequenced input: synovial fluid, either unsorted or a sorted T cell fraction (not recorded which). Source of these receptors: a male donor with ankylosing spondylitis. Both conserved end residues are part of each CDR3. D genes are given only for firm matches. Clone size, where shown, is once, few, many, or a class for clones that have expanded.

v_gene: TRBV24-1
j_gene: TRBJ2-1
d_gene: TRBD2
abundance: .
CDR3nt: TGTGCCACCAGTGATTTGAATAGCGGGAAGATCTACAATGAGCAGTTCTTC
CDR3aa: CATSDLNSGKIYNEQFF

v_gene: TRBV4-2
j_gene: TRBJ2-1
d_gene: .
abundance: .
CDR3nt: TGTGCCAGCAGCCAAGGCGGCGAGTACAATGAGCAGTTCTTC
CDR3aa: CASSQGGEYNEQFF

v_gene: TRBV5-1
j_gene: TRBJ1-1
d_gene: .
abundance: .
CDR3nt: TGCGCCAGCAGCTTGGCTGGGGGGATGAACACTGAAGCTTTCTTT
CDR3aa: CASSLAGGMNTEAFF

v_gene: TRBV28
j_gene: TRBJ1-6
d_gene: TRBD1
abundance: few
CDR3nt: TGTGCCAGCAGCCCCGGGACAGGGGGTTCACCCCTCCACTTT
CDR3aa: CASSPGTGGSPLHF

v_gene: TRBV27
j_gene: TRBJ1-1
d_gene: .
abundance: many
CDR3nt: TGTGCCAGCAGTTTACGGGGGACGACTGAAGCTTTCTTT
CDR3aa: CASSLRGTTEAFF

v_gene: TRBV6-1
j_gene: TRBJ2-7
d_gene: TRBD1
abundance: .
CDR3nt: TGTGCCAGCAGTGAATATCCACCGGGACAGTCCAACGAGCAGTACTTC
CDR3aa: CASSEYPPGQSNEQYF

v_gene: TRBV20-1
j_gene: TRBJ1-3
d_gene: .
abundance: many
CDR3nt: TGCAGTGCCTCAAAGGGGAAAGCGGACACCATATATTTT
CDR3aa: CSASKGKADTIYF

v_gene: TRBV10-2
j_gene: TRBJ2-4
d_gene: .
abundance: .
CDR3nt: TGCGCCAGCAGTGAGTTCCCCAGGGACATTCAGTACTTC
CDR3aa: CASSEFPRDIQYF

v_gene: TRBV6-5
j_gene: TRBJ1-2
d_gene: TRBD1
abundance: .
CDR3nt: TGTGCCACCCAACACAGGGGAGGTGGCTACACCTTC
CDR3aa: CATQHRGGGYTF

v_gene: TRBV2
j_gene: TRBJ1-2
d_gene: .
abundance: .
CDR3nt: TGTGCCAGCATCGCCGTGGGTTCTCGCTACACCTTC
CDR3aa: CASIAVGSRYTF

v_gene: TRBV2
j_gene: TRBJ1-5
d_gene: TRBD1
abundance: .
CDR3nt: TGTGCCAGCAGTGGAGACAGGGGGCTGGGGAATCAGCCCCAGCATTTT
CDR3aa: CASSGDRGLGNQPQHF

v_gene: TRBV6-2/TRBV6-3
j_gene: TRBJ2-3
d_gene: TRBD2
abundance: few
CDR3nt: TGTGCCAGCAGTTACCCCCGTAGGGCTAGCGGCAGGAGTGGCACAGATACGCAGTATTTT
CDR3aa: CASSYPRRASGRSGTDTQYF

v_gene: TRBV27
j_gene: TRBJ1-1
d_gene: .
abundance: .
CDR3nt: TGTGCCAGCGGGCTCCTTGCGCTCGGGAACACTGAAGCTTTCTTT
CDR3aa: CASGLLALGNTEAFF

v_gene: TRBV7-2
j_gene: TRBJ2-1
d_gene: .
abundance: .
CDR3nt: TGTGCCAGCAGCGGGCCGGGGGTCGGGTACAATGAGCAGTTCTTC
CDR3aa: CASSGPGVGYNEQFF

v_gene: TRBV3-1
j_gene: TRBJ2-7
d_gene: .
abundance: few
CDR3nt: TGTGCCAGCAGTCGGCTAACCGGACCCTACGAGCAGTACTTC
CDR3aa: CASSRLTGPYEQYF

v_gene: TRBV20-1
j_gene: TRBJ1-5
d_gene: TRBD1
abundance: .
CDR3nt: TGCAGTGCCTGGACAGGGGACGGACAGCCCCAGCATTTT
CDR3aa: CSAWTGDGQPQHF

v_gene: TRBV29-1
j_gene: TRBJ1-3
d_gene: .
abundance: few
CDR3nt: TGCAGCGTACGGGACGGCTCTGGAAACACCATATATTTT
CDR3aa: CSVRDGSGNTIYF

v_gene: TRBV11-2
j_gene: TRBJ2-2
d_gene: TRBD2
abundance: few
CDR3nt: TGTGCCAGCAGCTTAGCTAGCGGGGGCACCGGGGAGCTGTTTTTT
CDR3aa: CASSLASGGTGELFF

v_gene: TRBV5-6
j_gene: TRBJ2-2
d_gene: .
abundance: few
CDR3nt: TGTGCCAGCAGCGTGACTATCCCCGGGGAGCTGTTTTTT
CDR3aa: CASSVTIPGELFF

v_gene: TRBV5-6
j_gene: TRBJ2-3
d_gene: TRBD2
abundance: few
CDR3nt: TGTGCCAGCAGCCCGTCTAGCGGGAGGACAGATACGCAGTATTTT
CDR3aa: CASSPSSGRTDTQYF

v_gene: TRBV6-1
j_gene: TRBJ1-1
d_gene: .
abundance: few
CDR3nt: TGTGCCAGCACAGTACATGCTTTACCCACTGAAGCTTTCTTT
CDR3aa: CASTVHALPTEAFF

v_gene: TRBV2
j_gene: TRBJ1-4
d_gene: .
abundance: .
CDR3nt: TGTGCCAGCAGCTCCACCGGGACTTCACTGTTTTTT
CDR3aa: CASSSTGTSLFF

v_gene: TRBV20-1
j_gene: TRBJ2-5
d_gene: TRBD2
abundance: .
CDR3nt: TGCAGTGCGAACCCTAGCGGGAGTGAGGAGACCCAGTACTTC
CDR3aa: CSANPSGSEETQYF

v_gene: TRBV7-6
j_gene: TRBJ2-5
d_gene: .
abundance: .
CDR3nt: TGTGCCAGCAGCTTTATTGTTGAAGAGACCCAGTACTTC
CDR3aa: CASSFIVEETQYF

v_gene: TRBV29-1
j_gene: TRBJ2-3
d_gene: TRBD2
abundance: few
CDR3nt: TGCAGCGTTGAAGAACCCTTCTTATTAGCGGGAGGGTCAGATACGCAGTATTTT
CDR3aa: CSVEEPFLLAGGSDTQYF

v_gene: TRBV7-9
j_gene: TRBJ1-2
d_gene: TRBD1
abundance: .
CDR3nt: TGTGCCAGCAGCCCCCGGACAGGGTACGGCTACACCTTC
CDR3aa: CASSPRTGYGYTF

v_gene: TRBV20-1
j_gene: TRBJ1-2
d_gene: .
abundance: .
CDR3nt: TGCAGTGCTAGAGATATAAATAACTATGGCTACACCTTC
CDR3aa: CSARDINNYGYTF

v_gene: TRBV20-1
j_gene: TRBJ2-2
d_gene: TRBD2
abundance: .
CDR3nt: TGCAGTGCTAAAGGACTAGCGGACCCGAACACCGGGGAGCTGTTTTTT
CDR3aa: CSAKGLADPNTGELFF

v_gene: TRBV5-1
j_gene: TRBJ2-3
d_gene: .
abundance: .
CDR3nt: TGCGCCAGCAGCCGAGGAGGGTACACAGATACGCAGTATTTT
CDR3aa: CASSRGGYTDTQYF

v_gene: TRBV24-1
j_gene: TRBJ2-3
d_gene: .
abundance: few
CDR3nt: TGTGCCACCAGTGAGAGCAGGGGCCTCGGCACAGATACGCAGTATTTT
CDR3aa: CATSESRGLGTDTQYF

v_gene: TRBV4-2
j_gene: TRBJ2-3
d_gene: .
abundance: many
CDR3nt: TGTGCCAGCAGCCAAGATGGAGCTAGCACAGATACGCAGTATTTT
CDR3aa: CASSQDGASTDTQYF

v_gene: TRBV7-9
j_gene: TRBJ1-1
d_gene: TRBD1
abundance: .
CDR3nt: TGTGCCATCAGCTTATCGGGACAGATAAACACTGAAGCTTTCTTT
CDR3aa: CAISLSGQINTEAFF

v_gene: TRBV5-1
j_gene: TRBJ2-2
d_gene: .
abundance: few
CDR3nt: TGCGCCAGCAGCGGCGGGACTGCGAACACCGGGGAGCTGTTTTTT
CDR3aa: CASSGGTANTGELFF

v_gene: TRBV27
j_gene: TRBJ2-6
d_gene: .
abundance: many
CDR3nt: TGTGCCAGCAACCCATCCGGGGCCATCTCTGGGGCCAACGTCCTGACTTTC
CDR3aa: CASNPSGAISGANVLTF

v_gene: TRBV20-1
j_gene: TRBJ2-4
d_gene: TRBD2
abundance: .
CDR3nt: TGCAGTGCTGCGCGACTAGCGGGAGGGCCTGGGGCCAAAAACATTCAGTACTTC
CDR3aa: CSAARLAGGPGAKNIQYF

v_gene: TRBV18
j_gene: TRBJ1-2
d_gene: .
abundance: few
CDR3nt: TGTGCCAGCTCCCTCCTGACAGTTAACTATGGCTACACCTTC
CDR3aa: CASSLLTVNYGYTF

v_gene: TRBV4-2
j_gene: TRBJ1-3
d_gene: .
abundance: .
CDR3nt: TGTGCCAGCAGCCAAGAAGACAGGGGAAACACCATATATTTT
CDR3aa: CASSQEDRGNTIYF

v_gene: TRBV10-1
j_gene: TRBJ2-6
d_gene: .
abundance: .
CDR3nt: TGCGCCAGCAGTGATGGGGGGTCTGGGGCCAACGTCCTGACTTTC
CDR3aa: CASSDGGSGANVLTF

v_gene: TRBV7-6
j_gene: TRBJ1-1
d_gene: .
abundance: .
CDR3nt: TGTGCCACCAACGACCGGGTCCAAGACTCGAACACTGAAGCTTTCTTT
CDR3aa: CATNDRVQDSNTEAFF

v_gene: TRBV12-3/TRBV12-4
j_gene: TRBJ1-1
d_gene: .
abundance: .
CDR3nt: TGTGCCAGCAGTTTAAGGGGATACACTGAAGCTTTCTTT
CDR3aa: CASSLRGYTEAFF

v_gene: TRBV30
j_gene: TRBJ2-7
d_gene: TRBD2
abundance: many
CDR3nt: TGTGCCTGCCTCGGGACTAGCGGCTACGAGCAGTACTTC
CDR3aa: CACLGTSGYEQYF

v_gene: TRBV3-1
j_gene: TRBJ2-2
d_gene: .
abundance: few
CDR3nt: TGTGCCAGCAGCCAAGATCTGGCGTTCACAGTGGAAACCGGGGAGCTGTTTTTT
CDR3aa: CASSQDLAFTVETGELFF

v_gene: TRBV29-1
j_gene: TRBJ2-1
d_gene: .
abundance: .
CDR3nt: TGCAGCGCCGCGGGCGGGCGTTCATACAATGAGCAGTTCTTC
CDR3aa: CSAAGGRSYNEQFF

v_gene: TRBV29-1
j_gene: TRBJ1-2
d_gene: .
abundance: many
CDR3nt: TGCAGCGTTGAAGCCGCCGGGCAGTATGGCTACACCTTC
CDR3aa: CSVEAAGQYGYTF

v_gene: TRBV20-1
j_gene: TRBJ1-4
d_gene: .
abundance: .
CDR3nt: TGCAGTGCTAGTGCAGGGGAGGTTGAAAAACTGTTTTTT
CDR3aa: CSASAGEVEKLFF

v_gene: TRBV5-1
j_gene: TRBJ2-7
d_gene: TRBD2
abundance: few
CDR3nt: TGCGCCAGCGGAGACGGGACTAGGAGTTTCTACGAGCAGTACTTC
CDR3aa: CASGDGTRSFYEQYF

v_gene: TRBV2
j_gene: TRBJ2-1
d_gene: .
abundance: .
CDR3nt: TGTGCCAGCCAACGGGAAACAGAAAATGAGCAGTTCTTC
CDR3aa: CASQRETENEQFF

v_gene: TRBV3-1
j_gene: TRBJ2-2
d_gene: TRBD1
abundance: many
CDR3nt: TGTGCCAGCAGCCAAAGGGGACAGGGGGCGAACACCGGGGAGCTGTTTTTT
CDR3aa: CASSQRGQGANTGELFF

v_gene: TRBV20-1
j_gene: TRBJ2-1
d_gene: TRBD2
abundance: few
CDR3nt: TGCAGTGCTGCAATAGACCCCAGACTAGCGGAATTACTGAGCTCCTACAATGAGCAGTTCTTC
CDR3aa: CSAAIDPRLAELLSSYNEQFF

v_gene: TRBV20-1
j_gene: TRBJ2-3
d_gene: .
abundance: .
CDR3nt: TGCAGTGGTCGGGCCCCCGCAGATACGCAGTATTTT
CDR3aa: CSGRAPADTQYF